The 8 T cell receptor beta chains presented below share a single source sample, sequenced in a study of T cells in Graves' hyperthyroidism and ophthalmopathy. Amplification of TCR beta CDR3 regions was performed using RNA transcripts as template. When the TCR CDR3 underwent first-round RT-PCR, the HTBI primer set was used. MiXCR was run by TCRdb on the multiplex PCR reads, yielding one entry per CDR3 protein. The sample shows about half a million distinct CDR3 sequences, around a fifth of them seen only once. The sample consisted of blood. All receptors derive from a woman in her 70s with Graves' ophthalmopathy.

The chain couples TRBV11-2 to TRBJ1-2; 10 bases line up with TRBD1. Germline assignment: CDR1 SGHAT and CDR2 FQNNGV. V lost 3 bases to trimming and J lost 6 bases; unmatched junction nucleotides: 4. The CDR3 loop spans 14 amino acids. CDR3 in amino acids: CASSFHGTGDGYTF. The CDR3 region has the DNA TGTGCCAGCAGCTTTCACGGGACAGGGGATGGCTACACCTTC.

To note about this clonotype: One junction end disagrees with the germline gene, perhaps due to a read error. The chain recombines TRBV7-7 with TRBJ2-5, with 9 bases fitting TRBD2. The CDR3 runs 15 residues. Germline lookup yields CDR1 SSHAT and CDR2 FNYEAQ (reference sequence). As DNA, the CDR3 is TGTGCTAGCAGCCCGCGGGAGGGCCGTCAAGAGACCCAGTACTTC. It is translated as CASSPREGRQETQYF.

The chain employs TRBV4-1 and TRBJ2-3; a weak D match, TRBD2 (6 bases). The CDR3 runs to 13 residues. Trimming removed 4 bases at V and 6 bases at J, with 11 bases between. Germline V gene lookup returns CDR1 MGHRA and CDR2 YSYEKL. This CDR3 is CASSPSAHDTQYF. The CDR3 DNA reads as TGCGCCAGCAGCCCTAGCGCCCACGATACGCAGTATTTT.

The chain couples TRBV7-8 to TRBJ2-7; D might be TRBD2 (6 bases). The CDR3 has 16 amino acids. V dropped 5 bases and J dropped 3 bases, with 20 bases sitting between them. Germline CDR1 SGHVS, CDR2 FQNEAQ. CDR3 amino acids: CASSPLTGTAIYEQYF. Written as DNA, the CDR3 is TGTGCCAGCAGCCCCCTCACCGGGACTGCAATCTACGAGCAGTACTTC.

The chain is built from TRBV10-3 and TRBJ2-1, with 9 bases lining up with TRBD2. Germline V CDR1 and CDR2: ENHRY, SYGVKD. The V segment lost 7 bases and the J segment 9 bases; nucleotides outside the gene matches: 13. The CDR3 contains 15 residues. The CDR3 DNA reads as TGTGCCATCAAGGCGGTAGCGGGAGTTTGGGGTGAGCAGTTCTTC. The encoded protein is CAIKAVAGVWGEQFF.

This clonotype has just a few counts. The chain is built from TRBV7-2 and TRBJ2-1; the D gene is possibly TRBD1 (6 bases). V shed 10 bases and J shed 2 bases, with 12 bases lying between them. The CDR3 length is 13 residues. Germline V CDR1 and CDR2: SGHTA, FQGNSA. This CDR3 reads CAIKGDTYNEQFF. CDR3 DNA sequence: TGTGCCATCAAGGGGGACACCTACAATGAGCAGTTCTTC.

This clonotype has more than one count but fewer than ten. J is TRBJ2-7 and V is TRBV3-1, with D perhaps matching TRBD1 (7 bases). CDR1 and CDR2 from the germline V gene are LGHDT and YNNKEL (reference sequence). The germline V and J ends were trimmed by 2 bases and 7 bases, with 18 bases remaining between them. CDR3 length: 15 amino acids. This chain's CDR3 is CASSQFQGGRREQYF. The CDR3 nucleotides read TGTGCCAGCAGCCAATTCCAGGGGGGACGTCGTGAGCAGTACTTC.

This clonotype occurred many times. V and J are TRBV2 and TRBJ2-3; no firm D call. CDR3 length: 12 residues. The V and J ends lost 6 bases and 6 bases respectively, with 10 bases between them. The germline gives CDR1 SNHLY, CDR2 FYNNEI. CDR3 amino acids: CASRRAGDTQYF. CDR3 coding DNA: TGTGCCAGCAGACGAGCCGGGGATACGCAGTATTTT.